This T cell receptor beta chain was identified in a study of CD8+ T cells in alopecia areata. Germline V gene data show CDR1 as SGHRS and CDR2 as YFSETQ. The V and J ends lost 0 bases and 8 bases respectively, with 12 bases between them. The CDR3 covers 14 residues. The authors extracted RNA and reverse transcribed it into cDNA as the sequencing template. Data came from immunoSEQ multiplex PCR; TCRdb stores just in-frame clones and leaves some out. Among some 180,000 clones listed, 45% to 70% were seen once. The chain has TRBV5-1 and TRBJ2-1; tentatively, D is TRBD2 (6 bases). Sequencing used CD8+ T cells sorted from blood. The TCR sequence derives from a human donor in good health. The CDR3 nucleotides are TGCGCCAGCAGCTTGGTACTAGCATGGGATGAGCAGTTCTTC. Protein product: CASSLVLAWDEQFF.